Below are 13 T cell receptor beta chains sequenced from a single sample in a study of T cell responses to AZD1222 COVID-19 vaccine. TCRdb keeps only in-frame clones here, not all; method: immunoSEQ multiplex PCR. The sample includes 85,000 to 130,000 clones, 93% of them seen just once. The starting material was peripheral blood, obtained on day 0 of AZD1222 vaccination. The source of these receptors is an adult in good health.

This clone is labeled large. The chain links TRBV6-5 to TRBJ2-2; D possibly corresponds to TRBD2 (5 bases). Germline V gene data show CDR1 as MNHEY and CDR2 as SVGAGI. The CDR3 runs to 15 residues. Trimming took 6 bases from V and 5 from J, leaving 16 bases between them. The CDR3 region is CASRYTRLSTGELFF. Here the CDR3 DNA reads TGTGCCAGCAGGTATACTAGACTTTCGACCGGGGAGCTGTTTTTT.

This chain connects TRBV7-2 to TRBJ2-7; TRBD2 matches at 9 bases. Germline V gene sequence: CDR1 SGHTA, CDR2 FQGNSA. Unmatched junction bases numbered 3, after V lost 5 bases and J lost 1 base. The CDR3 covers 14 residues. The CDR3 DNA follows: TGTGCCAGCAGCAAGACTAGCGGTTCCTACGAGCAGTACTTC. Encoded protein: CASSKTSGSYEQYF.

V gene TRBV28 combines with J gene TRBJ2-1; D is possibly TRBD1 (5 bases). The V gene lost 8 bases and the J gene lost 7 bases, with 24 bases spanning the gap. This CDR3 is built from 16 residues. Germline CDR1 MDHEN, CDR2 SYDVKM. CDR3 bases: TGTGCCAGCGGGTCCAGGGTGTCTCGGATATGGAATGAGCAGTTCTTC. Translation gives CASGSRVSRIWNEQFF.

The J gene is TRBJ2-7, the V gene TRBV4-3; D might be TRBD2 (6 bases). V lost 0 bases, J lost 4 bases, and 13 bases lay in between. Per germline, CDR1 LGHNA and CDR2 YSLEER. The CDR3 has 15 residues. CDR3 region: CASSQEGRGVYEQYF. CDR3 nucleotide sequence: TGCGCCAGCAGCCAAGAAGGGCGGGGCGTTTACGAGCAGTACTTC.

This clone is a singleton in its sample. The CDR3 spells CASSRQLYGYTF. DNA of the CDR3: TGTGCCAGCAGCCGGCAGCTTTATGGCTACACCTTC. This rearrangement joins TRBV6-2 or TRBV6-3 to TRBJ1-2; D uncertain. The ends were cut back, 6 bases at V and 5 bases at J, with 10 bases in the middle. The length of the CDR3 is 12 residues. Germline assignment: CDR1 MNHEY and CDR2 SVGEGT.

The gene calls are TRBV4-1 and TRBJ2-3, with no clear D. Germline CDR1 MGHRA, CDR2 YSYEKL. The CDR3 spans 13 residues. The ends were cut back, 3 bases at V and 1 base at J, with 5 bases in the middle. CDR3 coding DNA: TGCGCCAGCAGCCATCCTCGCACAGATACGCAGTATTTT. This encodes CASSHPRTDTQYF.

V is TRBV18 and J is TRBJ2-1; D unclear. V lost 4 bases, J lost 0 bases, and 10 bases lay in between. The CDR3 extends over 15 amino acids. The germline V gene has CDR1 KGHSH and CDR2 LQKENI. The CDR3 here is CASSLDASSYNEQFF. The CDR3 region has the DNA TGTGCCAGCTCACTAGACGCGAGCTCCTACAATGAGCAGTTCTTC.

This chain joins TRBV6-5 and TRBJ1-2; no clear D. The CDR3 contains 14 residues. Germline CDR1 is MNHEY and CDR2 is SVGAGI. With 7 bases removed from V and 2 bases from J, the gap between germline ends came to 14 bases. This chain's CDR3 is CASTLGWTNYGYTF. DNA of the CDR3: TGTGCCAGCACCCTAGGTTGGACCAACTATGGCTACACCTTC.

The chain employs TRBV30 and TRBJ1-2; D is perhaps TRBD1 (5 bases). Between the trimmed V and J ends, which lost 4 bases and 5 bases, there was a span of 5 bases. The V gene's germline CDR1 is GTSNPN and CDR2 SVGIG (reference sequence). The CDR3 extends over 10 amino acids. The CDR3 sequence: CAWNRYGYTF. The CDR3 DNA sequence: TGTGCCTGGAACAGGTATGGCTACACCTTC.

The J gene is TRBJ1-2, the V gene TRBV6-5; TRBD1 matches at 7 bases. This CDR3 is built from 14 residues. V lost 5 bases to trimming and J lost 7 bases; unmatched junction nucleotides: 10. Germline V gene lookup returns CDR1 MNHEY and CDR2 SVGAGI. CDR3 protein: CASSRKPRGTGYTF. Here the CDR3 DNA reads TGTGCCAGCAGTCGTAAACCCAGGGGGACTGGCTACACCTTC.

The CDR3 nucleotides read TGCGCCAGCAGCCAATATTACGACGGCAATTCCTACGAGCAGTACTTC. Its protein is CASSQYYDGNSYEQYF. The chain carries TRBV4-3 and TRBJ2-7; no firm D call. Trimming pared 2 bases from V and 1 base from J, leaving 15 bases between. The CDR3 totals 16 residues. Germline assignment: CDR1 LGHNA and CDR2 YSLEER.

This chain joins TRBV3-1 (or the pseudogene TRBV3-2) and TRBJ2-2, with 8 bases aligning to TRBD2. Germline lookup yields CDR1 LGHDT and CDR2 YNNKEL (reference sequence). This CDR3 has 21 residues. J gave up 3 bases and V 3 bases, and 21 bases lay outside the gene matches. The CDR3 loop is CASSHRLSGDEREYDTGELFF. The DNA of the CDR3 is TGTGCCAGCAGCCACCGCCTCTCGGGGGATGAGCGGGAGTATGACACCGGGGAGCTGTTTTTT.

The genes are TRBV5-1 and TRBJ1-1, with D possibly being TRBD1 (5 bases). The germline CDR1 and CDR2 sequences are SGHRS and YFSETQ. This CDR3 is 13 amino acids long. The V and J ends lost 3 bases and 5 bases respectively, with 11 bases between them. In DNA form, the CDR3 reads TGCGCCAGCAGCTCCATGGGGGGAACTGAAGCTTTCTTT. It specifies CASSSMGGTEAFF.